The clone carrying this T cell receptor beta chain was detected only a few times. Its ends do not fully match the called genes, so a read error is possible. Germline-derived CDR1 and CDR2 are SGHTA and FQGNSA. The CDR3 consists of 12 residues. TCRdb fed the 5' RACE reads into MiXCR, producing one record per CDR3 protein. The sample has around 200,000 distinct CDR3 sequences, roughly 30% seen once. The data originate from a study of T-cell memory formation after mild COVID-19. The TCR comes from an adult woman who had mild COVID-19 (a few samples of this study predate the infection). Cell type and time point are not known. This sequence joins TRBV7-2 and TRBJ2-1; D gene uncertain. The specimen was PBMCs or a T cell subset sorted from them (not recorded which). CDR3 sequence (DNA): TGTGCCAGCAGCCCCTCCCACAATGAGCAGTTCTTC. Its translation is CASSPSHNEQFF. The full variable domain, in which reference TRBV7-2 and TRBJ2-1 provide the parts outside the CDR3, is GAGVSQSPSNKVTEKGKDVELRCDPISGHTALYWYRQSLGQGLEFLIYFQGNSAPDKSGLPSDRFSAERTGGSVSTLTIQRTQQEDSAVYLCASSPSHNEQFFGPGTRLTVL.